The T cell receptor (beta chain) described here comes from a study of beta chain features in type 1 diabetes. The germline V gene has CDR1 MDHEN and CDR2 SYDVKM. The CDR3 spans 13 residues. The V gene lost 1 base and the J gene lost 6 bases, with 9 bases spanning the gap. This clone was seen more than once but under ten times. Every isolated RNA sample was fully reverse transcribed, so sequencing captured expressed TCRB transcripts. Assay: immunoSEQ multiplex PCR; the TCRdb copy retains only in-frame clones and omits some. The table includes hundreds of thousands of clones, roughly a sixth detected once.

Sequenced material: naive CD4+ T cells from blood. The chain couples TRBV28 to TRBJ1-2; D may be TRBD1 (6 bases). This TCR came from a man aged 18 to 29 in good health. The CDR3 is CASSLFQGNGYTF. For the CDR3, the DNA is TGTGCCAGCAGTTTATTTCAGGGGAATGGCTACACCTTC.